This TCR beta chain was retrieved from a study of T cell responses to AZD1222 COVID-19 vaccine. Assay used: immunoSEQ multiplex PCR; TCRdb lists only in-frame clones, some missing. Among 150,000 or so clones, roughly 90% were seen once, and the ten largest hold around 5.5%. From germline, CDR1 is SNHLY and CDR2 FYNNEI. With 11 bases clipped from V and 7 bases from J, the junction kept 11 bases outside the gene matches. CDR3 length: 13 residues. This sequence originates from an adult in good health. V usage is TRBV2 and J usage is TRBJ2-1, with 7 nucleotides matching TRBD2. The material was peripheral blood, obtained on day 0 of AZD1222 vaccination. The CDR3 bases are TGTGCCGGCCTGGGAGGGCTTATGAATGAGCAGTTCTTC. Protein sequence: CAGLGGLMNEQFF.